Below are 15 T cell receptor beta chains sequenced from a single sample in a study of T-cell reconstitution after alpha-beta-depleted transplantation in children. Researchers prepared the TCRbeta library using unique molecular identifiers, the study reports. One entry per CDR3 protein, called by TCRdb with MiXCR from the PCR reads. The sample lists a few hundred thousand distinct CDR3 sequences; roughly a tenth were seen once. The sequencing here drew on PBMCs from the stem cell graft donor, taken from the stem cell graft. The receptors come from a human donor who donated a stem cell graft to a child with acute myeloid leukemia.

The sample holds a few counts of this clonotype. V and J are TRBV12-3 or TRBV12-4 and TRBJ2-1, with D unresolved. The CDR3 spans 14 residues. The V gene lost 6 bases and the J gene lost 6 bases, with 15 bases spanning the gap. CDR3 nucleotides: TGTGCCAGCAGGTCGAGAGCGCCAAGCAATGAGCAGTTCTTC. Residues: CASRSRAPSNEQFF.

This clonotype was counted ten times or more. V usage is TRBV20-1 and J usage is TRBJ2-5; D might be TRBD1 or TRBD2, each matching 5 bases. Germline assignment: CDR1 DFQATT and CDR2 SNEGSKA (reference sequence). Trimming took 0 bases from V and 2 from J, leaving 19 bases between them. The CDR3 totals 17 residues. The CDR3 DNA reads TGCAGTGCTAGAGACCAACGACAGCTAGCCTCTCAAGAGACCCAGTACTTC. Amino acid sequence: CSARDQRQLASQETQYF.

This chain uses TRBV9 with TRBJ2-2; D unclear. The CDR3 runs to 13 residues. Germline CDR1 is SGDLS and CDR2 is YYNGEE. Trimming stripped 3 bases from V and 7 bases from J, with 10 bases between. The CDR3 bases are TGTGCCAGCAGCGCCGACCCTGACGGGGAGCTGTTTTTT. This sequence encodes CASSADPDGELFF. The full variable domain, completed using reference TRBV9 and TRBJ2-2, is DSGVTQTPKHLITATGQRVTLRCSPRSGDLSVYWYQQSLDQGLQFLIQYYNGEERAKGNILERFSAQQFPDLHSELNLSSLELGDSALYFCASSADPDGELFFGEGSRLTVL.

The chain recombines TRBV21-1 with TRBJ1-1; the table calls TRBD1, which could not be checked here. TRBV21-1 is a listed pseudogene. CDR3 length: 17 amino acids. This CDR3 is CASSNDRGHPHVTEAFF. CDR3 bases: TGTGCCAGCAGCAATGATCGGGGCCACCCTCATGTAACTGAAGCTTTCTTT.

The rearrangement joins TRBV6-1 to TRBJ1-1, with 7 nucleotides matching TRBD1. In germline, CDR1 is MNHNS, CDR2 SASEGT. The CDR3 is 14 amino acids. V lost 6 bases, J lost 0 bases, and 4 bases stayed unmatched. CDR3 coding DNA: TGTGCCAGCAGCACAGACAGGGTGAACACTGAAGCTTTCTTT. It yields the protein CASSTDRVNTEAFF.

This chain joins TRBV18 and TRBJ2-5; D may be TRBD1 (6 bases). The CDR3 runs to 14 residues. Trimming shortened V by 3 bases and J by 5 bases, and 13 bases separated the two germline ends. Per germline, CDR1 KGHSH and CDR2 LQKENI. The CDR3 region is CASSPNRVGETQYF. CDR3 DNA sequence: TGTGCCAGCTCACCGAACAGGGTCGGTGAGACCCAGTACTTC.

This clonotype was counted many times. The genes are TRBV7-2 and TRBJ2-2, with 7 nucleotides matching TRBD2. V gave up 0 bases and J gave up 3 bases; unmatched junction bases: 1. Looked up from germline, CDR1 is SGHTA and CDR2 is FQGNSA. The CDR3 spans 15 residues. CDR3 DNA sequence: TGTGCCAGCAGCTTAGCGGGACTATACACCGGGGAGCTGTTTTTT. Protein product: CASSLAGLYTGELFF.

V and J are TRBV4-2 and TRBJ2-7, with TRBD1 matching 11 bases. CDR3 size: 18 residues. Trimming cost V 2 bases and J 4 bases; bases outside gene matches: 13. CDR1 and CDR2 (germline): LGHNA, YNFKEQ. CDR3 amino acids: CASSQPFGQGARTYEQYF. The CDR3 DNA is TGTGCCAGCAGCCAACCGTTTGGACAGGGGGCACGGACTTACGAGCAGTACTTC.

A few counts support this clonotype. The CDR3 coding sequence is TGTGCCAGCTCCGCCGGGACAATAGAGACCCAGTACTTC. Protein: CASSAGTIETQYF. The rearrangement uses TRBV18 and TRBJ2-5, with D maybe TRBD1 (6 bases). CDR1 and CDR2 (germline): KGHSH, LQKENI. V was trimmed by 6 bases and J by 4 bases, leaving 12 bases between them. The CDR3 contains 13 residues.

There are a few counts of this clonotype. The chain is built from TRBV20-1 and TRBJ2-2; D is unresolved. Per germline, CDR1 DFQATT and CDR2 SNEGSKA (reference sequence). The CDR3 is made up of 13 amino acids. Trimming took 5 bases from V and 4 from J, leaving 11 bases between them. The CDR3 protein is CSAQETTTGELFF. CDR3 DNA: TGCAGTGCTCAAGAAACCACCACCGGGGAGCTGTTTTTT.

This clonotype came up a few times. This chain uses TRBV15 with TRBJ1-6; D is unresolved. The CDR3 sequence is 12 residues long. V dropped 5 bases and J dropped 7 bases, with 6 bases sitting between them. Germline V gene sequence: CDR1 LNHNV, CDR2 YYDKDF (reference sequence). CDR3 in amino acids: CATSLGNSPLHF. The CDR3 DNA reads TGTGCCACCAGCCTGGGGAATTCACCCCTCCACTTT.

The chain is built from TRBV5-8 and TRBJ2-1, with D possibly TRBD2 on 5 matching bases. Trimming left V 1 base short and J 10 bases short, with 18 bases between. Per the germline V gene, CDR1 is SGHTS and CDR2 is YDEGEE. CDR3 length: 15 residues. CDR3 residues: CASSLNAAGVHEQFF. The DNA for the CDR3 is TGTGCCAGCAGCTTGAACGCGGCCGGGGTCCACGAGCAGTTCTTC.

The table lists this clonotype with many counts. The chain carries TRBV20-1 and TRBJ1-5; 8 nucleotides align to TRBD1. Losses at the gene ends were 4 bases for V and 0 bases for J; bases not matched to a gene: 8. Germline V CDR1 and CDR2: DFQATT, SNEGSKA (reference sequence). The length of the CDR3 is 16 residues. CDR3 sequence reads: CSANRQGSGSNQPQHF. DNA of the CDR3: TGCAGTGCTAACCGACAGGGGTCGGGTAGCAATCAGCCCCAGCATTTT.

This clonotype has a handful of counts. The rearrangement uses TRBV5-1 and TRBJ2-2; a weak D match, TRBD1 (6 bases). The V gene lost 0 bases and the J gene lost 4 bases, with 13 bases spanning the gap. The germline CDR1 and CDR2 sequences are SGHRS and YFSETQ. This CDR3 comprises 16 residues. CDR3 loop: CASSLVTGRATGELFF. The DNA of the CDR3 is TGCGCCAGCAGCTTGGTCACAGGGCGGGCCACCGGGGAGCTGTTTTTT. Full variable domain (missing parts from reference TRBV5-1 and TRBJ2-2): KAGVTQTPRYLIKTRGQQVTLSCSPISGHRSVSWYQQTPGQGLQFLFEYFSETQRNKGNFPGRFSGRQFSNSRSEMNVSTLELGDSALYLCASSLVTGRATGELFFGEGSRLTVL.

This clonotype was found a few times. This CDR3 is CASRANVEAFF. CDR3 DNA: TGTGCCAGCAGGGCAAACGTTGAAGCTTTCTTT. This rearrangement joins TRBV7-8 to TRBJ1-1; D is undetermined. This CDR3 is built from 11 residues. V shed 6 bases and J shed 7 bases, with 9 bases lying between them. CDR1 is SGHVS and CDR2 is FQNEAQ in the germline V gene.